The source of this T cell receptor beta chain is a study of CD8+ T cells in alopecia areata. Study-wide points: Many expanded lesional clones persisted in scalp and blood during tofacitinib. On tofacitinib, scalp clonality and expanded CD8+ clones among top 100 fell significantly. Scalp samples also contribute reads from the resident alphabeta T cells found in normal skin.

The ends lost 4 bases at V and 7 bases at J; junction bases unmatched: 5. CDR1 is MNHEY, CDR2 SMNVEV, per germline (reference sequence). The CDR3 extends over 15 amino acids. On this clone itself: Its antigen is unknown.

It was cDNA, reverse transcribed from extracted RNA, that served as the sequencing template. TCRdb keeps only in-frame clones here, not all; method: immunoSEQ multiplex PCR. The table lists roughly 110,000 clones, over 80% of them singletons, with roughly 25% in the top ten. The treatment is: oral pan-JAK inhibitor, 5-10 mg twice daily. Sorted out of PBMCs were CD4+ T cells and CD8+ T cells. The chain couples TRBV27 to TRBJ1-4; 11 nucleotides align to TRBD1. The sequence came from a human donor with alopecia areata. This sample comprised CD8+ T cells sorted from blood, obtained at week 24, from a patient treated with tofacitinib. CDR3 protein: CASSSLGTGGEKLFF. The CDR3 bases are TGTGCCAGCAGTTCGCTCGGGACAGGGGGTGAAAAACTGTTTTTT. The entire variable domain, with the rest obtained from reference TRBV27 and TRBJ1-4, is as follows: EAQVTQNPRYLITVTGKKLTVTCSQNMNHEYMSWYRQDPGLGLRQIYYSMNVEVTDKGDVPEGYKVSRKEKRNFPLILESPSPNQTSLYFCASSSLGTGGEKLFFGSGTQLSVL.